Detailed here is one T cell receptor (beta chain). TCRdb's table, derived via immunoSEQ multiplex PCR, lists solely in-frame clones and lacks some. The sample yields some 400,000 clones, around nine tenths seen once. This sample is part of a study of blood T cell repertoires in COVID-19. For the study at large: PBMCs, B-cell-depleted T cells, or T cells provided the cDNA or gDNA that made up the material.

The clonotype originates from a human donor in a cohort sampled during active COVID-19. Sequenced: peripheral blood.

The CDR3, as DNA: TGCGCCAGCAGCTTGGGTGGGGCAGAGACCCAGTACTTC. Translation: CASSLGGAETQYF. The chain combines TRBV5-1 with TRBJ2-5; a possible D gene is TRBD1 (5 bases). Germline values: CDR1 SGHRS, CDR2 YFSETQ. V lost 0 bases and J lost 4, with 7 bases in between. The CDR3 extends over 13 amino acids.